This TCR beta chain comes out of a study of monozygotic twins with inflammatory bowel disease. This CDR3 comprises 17 residues. Germline CDR1 reads KGHDR; CDR2 reads SFDVKD. TCRdb reanalyzed the 5' RACE reads and collapses them to one entry per CDR3 protein, without DNA. Its table lists a few hundred thousand distinct CDR3 sequences. This receptor was identified in a human donor with ulcerative colitis or Crohn's disease, or a healthy co-twin of an affected twin (not recorded which). The sample was blood. The V and J genes are TRBV24-1 and TRBJ2-2; the TRBD1 assignment by TCRdb is unverifiable without DNA. CDR3 sequence reads: CATSDLPGSGDTGELFF.